This TCR beta chain derives from a study of T cells in Graves' hyperthyroidism and ophthalmopathy. Study-level results: The majority of expanded thyroid clonotypes above 0.001 also appeared in blood.

This clonotype was picked up many times. The antigen remains undetermined. Amplification of TCR beta CDR3 regions used RNA as the template. Researchers ran a first-round RT-PCR on the TCR CDR3 using the HTBI primer set. TCRdb processed the multiplex PCR reads anew with MiXCR; each CDR3 protein has one entry. This sample has 280,000 or so distinct CDR3 sequences, with approximately 14% found just once. The CDR3 has 10 residues. With 6 bases removed from V and 6 bases from J, the gap between germline ends came to 3 bases. The study enrolled patients aged 18 to 65 with newly diagnosed hyperthyroidism of under 2 months' duration. Thyroid ultrasound and orbital computed tomography, with clinical symptoms and serum thyroxine and TRAb, informed diagnoses.

The specimen sequenced was blood. This TCR derives from a woman aged 50 to 60 with Graves' hyperthyroidism that later progressed to Graves' ophthalmopathy. The chain is built from TRBV12-3 or TRBV12-4 and TRBJ2-1; the D is unclear. CDR3 coding DNA: TGTGCCAGCAGGACCAATGAGCAGTTCTTC. Translation gives CASRTNEQFF.